The clone carrying this TCR beta chain is labeled medium-sized based on frequency. TRB rearrangements were amplified by touch-down multiplex PCR with mixed TRB-A/B primers. TCRdb derives one entry per CDR3 protein from the multiplex PCR reads, leaving out DNA. The sample includes 10,000 to 11,000 distinct CDR3 sequences. This CDR3 region has 13 residues. CDR1 is MNHEY and CDR2 is SVGAGI in the germline V gene. TRB was amplified from about 270 ng of peripheral blood genomic DNA per sample. The data belong to a study of T cell clusters in autoimmune cytopenias. Overall study: Healthy control donors averaged about 52 years of age, with a median of 59 years.

These data were likewise used in another study, on T cell repertoires in aging, cancer and after chemotherapy. As that report states: Six age groups, ranging from 30 or younger to 70 or older, included the donors. In each cancer cohort, median generation probability increased across chemotherapy, suggesting thymic output rebounded.

The specimen sequenced was peripheral blood. The rearrangement uses TRBV6-5 and TRBJ2-5; TCRdb indicates TRBD1, and absent DNA this call remains unverified. The origin of this receptor is a human donor in good health. The CDR3 sequence: CASSPGAEETQYF.